The TCR beta chain described here comes from a study of T cells in Graves' hyperthyroidism and ophthalmopathy. Study observations and caveats: The model identified upcoming ophthalmopathy a median around 7.1 months ahead of onset. Blood held most thyroid clonotypes expanded above 0.001 frequency.

The source material, RNA transcripts, was used to amplify TCR beta CDR3 regions. First-round RT-PCR of the TCR CDR3 relied on the HTBI primer set. TCRdb passed the multiplex PCR reads through MiXCR, listing each CDR3 protein once. The data show more than 500,000 distinct CDR3 sequences, about 15% seen once. About this clonotype: Its antigen is unknown.

Germline CDR1 is SGHTA and CDR2 is FQGNSA. The CDR3 sequence is 14 residues long. V lost 3 bases to trimming and J lost 4 bases, with 12 bases between them. Sequences were obtained from blood. The chain recombines TRBV7-2 with TRBJ1-2, with a possible D match to TRBD1 (5 bases). The origin of this receptor is a woman in her twenties or thirties with Graves' ophthalmopathy. CDR3 sequence (DNA): TGTGCCAGCAGCTTCGCCGGGGGACCCTATGGCTACACCTTC. Translation: CASSFAGGPYGYTF.